Listed below are T cell receptor beta chains from one sample, sequenced in a study of OX40 agonist ivuxolimab in advanced cancers. Clones were sequenced by immunoSEQ multiplex PCR, and TCRdb holds only the in-frame ones, with some missing. This sample has fewer than 8,000 clones; less than 90% occur once, and the top ten carry roughly 29%. The material was CD4+ or CD8+ T cells sorted from blood, obtained in a trial of the OX40 agonist ivuxolimab. The receptors were sampled from an adult with an advanced solid tumor such as melanoma, head and neck, liver or kidney cancer. The CDR3 runs from the conserved cysteine through the conserved F or W. The order of the fields is J gene, V gene, D gene, clone size, CDR3 DNA, CDR3 protein. D genes are given only for firm matches. Expanded clones get a size class; other rows say once, few or many, or leave the size out.

TRBJ2-6 TRBV21-1 NA NA TGTGCCAGCAGCAAAGTACGCTCTGGGGCCAACGTCCTGACTTTC CASSKVRSGANVLTF
TRBJ1-2 TRBV4-1 TRBD1 NA TGCGCCAGCAGCCAAGACCCGACAGGGTCCTATGGCTACACCTTC CASSQDPTGSYGYTF
TRBJ1-1 TRBV4-1 NA NA TGCGCCAGCAGCCTGGGCAACACTGAAGCTTTCTTT CASSLGNTEAFF
TRBJ2-5 TRBV5-5 TRBD2 NA TGTGCCAGCAGAGCAGATGGATTCATAGCGGGAGGGCGAGAGACCCAGTACTTC CASRADGFIAGGRETQYF
TRBJ2-5 TRBV6-5 NA NA TGTGCCAGCAGTTACAGGGGGAGGGAGACCCAGTACTTC CASSYRGRETQYF
TRBJ1-2 TRBV19 NA few TGTGCCAGTAGTATCGAGCATTCGGGGTATGGCTACACCTTC CASSIEHSGYGYTF
TRBJ1-2 TRBV5-6 TRBD1 NA TGTGCCAGCAGCTTGTTTGGACAGGGCTCCTATGGCTACACCTTC CASSLFGQGSYGYTF
TRBJ1-1 TRBV6-5 NA NA TGTGCCACTTCGAGGGGTGCGACTGAAGCTTTCTTT CATSRGATEAFF
TRBJ2-5 TRBV28 NA few TGTGCCAGCAGTTTATTGGGGGGAGAGACCCAGTACTTC CASSLLGGETQYF
TRBJ2-7 TRBV5-1 NA NA TGCGCCAGCAGCTTTAGACAGTCCACACTGGGCTACGAGCAGTACTTC CASSFRQSTLGYEQYF
TRBJ2-7 TRBV7-9 TRBD1 NA TGTGCCAGCAGCTCAACCGGGACAGGGGAACACGAGCAGTACTTC CASSSTGTGEHEQYF
TRBJ1-3 TRBV2 NA NA TGTGCCAGCAGGAGGATGGGGGGATCTGGAAACACCATATATTTT CASRRMGGSGNTIYF
TRBJ2-1 TRBV7-9 TRBD2 once TGTGCCAGCAGCCCGCCCTTGGTAGCGGGAGCCTACAATGAGCAGTTCTTC CASSPPLVAGAYNEQFF
TRBJ2-1 TRBV5-1 NA NA TGCGCCAGCAGCTGGGGCAGGGAGCAGTTCTTC CASSWGREQFF
TRBJ2-4 TRBV4-2 NA once TGTGCCAGCAGCCAAGATATGGGGGAAATCAACATTCAGTACTTC CASSQDMGEINIQYF
TRBJ2-7 TRBV9 NA NA TGTGCCAGCAGCGTAACAGGGTGGGAGGACGAGCAGTACTTC CASSVTGWEDEQYF
TRBJ2-7 TRBV28 NA NA TGTGCCAGCGGGGAAACCTCCTACGAGCAGTACTTC CASGETSYEQYF
TRBJ2-7 TRBV9 TRBD1 NA TGTGCCAGCAGCCTCAATCAACGGACAGGGTCCTACGAGCAGTACTTC CASSLNQRTGSYEQYF
TRBJ2-7 TRBV28 TRBD1 NA TGTGCCAGCAGCCTAACAGGGGTGAGTCCTTACGAGCAGTACTTC CASSLTGVSPYEQYF
TRBJ2-3 TRBV28 TRBD2 NA TGTGCCAGCAGTCCGTGGACTAGCGGGAGAACAGATACGCAGTATTTT CASSPWTSGRTDTQYF
TRBJ1-1 TRBV29-1 NA NA TGCAGCGCCTGCAGGGGATCCGACACTGAAGCTTTCTTT CSACRGSDTEAFF
TRBJ2-7 TRBV9 TRBD1 NA TGTGCCAGCAGCGTAGGGACAGGGGGCTCCGAGCAGTACTTC CASSVGTGGSEQYF
TRBJ1-2 TRBV6-5 NA NA TGTGCCAGCAGTTTTCAGGGGATCCACTATGGCTACACCTTC CASSFQGIHYGYTF
TRBJ2-2 TRBV12-5 NA NA TGTGCTAGTGGTTTACGGGTAGGGGCCGGGGAGCTGTTTTTT CASGLRVGAGELFF
TRBJ2-7 TRBV5-1 NA once TGCGCCAGCAGGCCGAAAGGGGGTTGGTACGAGCAGTACTTC CASRPKGGWYEQYF
TRBJ2-1 TRBV6-5 NA NA TGTGCCAGCAGTACCTACAATGAGCAGTTCTTC CASSTYNEQFF
TRBJ1-5 TRBV28 NA NA TGTGCCAGCAGTACCCGGGGGGAGAATCAGCCCCAGCATTTT CASSTRGENQPQHF
TRBJ2-7 TRBV5-3 TRBD1 NA TGTGCCAGAAGCTTGTGGGGACAGGGGGCGGAGGAGCAGTACTTC CARSLWGQGAEEQYF
TRBJ1-5 TRBV7-2 NA NA TGTGCCAGCAACGAGGGGCAGGGGCCGCGGCAGCCCCAGCATTTT CASNEGQGPRQPQHF
TRBJ2-1 TRBV6-1 NA NA TGTGCCAGCAGTGAAGGTCGGACAGCGAACACCTACAATGAGCAGTTCTTC CASSEGRTANTYNEQFF
TRBJ1-2 TRBV6-4 NA NA TGTGCCAGCAGTGAAACCGGGATGGGGGGCTATGGCTACACCTTC CASSETGMGGYGYTF
TRBJ2-1 TRBV5-1 TRBD2 NA TGCGCCAGCAGCAATAGCGGGATTCAATCCTACAATGAGCAGTTCTTC CASSNSGIQSYNEQFF
TRBJ1-2 TRBV27 TRBD1 NA TGTGCCACCGGACAGGGGGGATACGGCTACACCTTC CATGQGGYGYTF
TRBJ2-2 TRBV30 TRBD1 NA TGTGCCTGGAGTCAGAAGACAGGGTACACCGGGGAGCTGTTTTTT CAWSQKTGYTGELFF
TRBJ2-7 TRBV27 TRBD1 NA TGTGCCAGCAGTACCTGGACAGGGGGCTACGAGCAGTACTTC CASSTWTGGYEQYF
TRBJ2-7 TRBV7-9 TRBD1 NA TGTGCCAGCAGCCCTCCAACGTCCCGGGACAGGGTAGTAGCCTACGAGCAGTACTTC CASSPPTSRDRVVAYEQYF
TRBJ1-2 TRBV15 NA NA TGTGCCACCAGCAGAGATCGATTAGGGAACTATGGCTACACCTTC CATSRDRLGNYGYTF
TRBJ1-5 TRBV4-1 NA NA TGCGCCAGCAGCCAATTAACCCCTACTTATAGCAATCAGCCCCAGCATTTT CASSQLTPTYSNQPQHF
TRBJ2-7 TRBV28 TRBD2 once TGTGCCAGCAGTTTAGCGGGAGGGTCGGTCGAGCAGTACTTC CASSLAGGSVEQYF
TRBJ1-2 TRBV5-5 TRBD1 NA TGTGCCAGCAGCCTGACAGGGCATGGCTACACCTTC CASSLTGHGYTF
TRBJ2-1 TRBV4-1 TRBD2 NA TGCGCCAGCAGCCACGGCCCTAGCGGGAGGGATGAGCAGTTCTTC CASSHGPSGRDEQFF
TRBJ1-6 TRBV19 NA NA TGTGCCAGTAGTCTCCAGGGGTACAGTTCACCCCTCCACTTT CASSLQGYSSPLHF
TRBJ2-6 TRBV4-1 NA NA TGCGCCAGCAGTCCCCGTTTCGCTGGGGCCAACGTCCTGACTTTC CASSPRFAGANVLTF
TRBJ2-1 TRBV28 NA NA TGTGCCAGCACCCCGGGATTTTACAATGAGCAGTTCTTC CASTPGFYNEQFF
TRBJ2-1 TRBV6-5 TRBD1 NA TGTGCCAGCAGTGGACAGGGAGGTAATGAGCAGTTCTTC CASSGQGGNEQFF
TRBJ2-1 TRBV19 NA NA TGTGCCAGTAGTATAGTGGGTTGGGGGACCCGCTACAATGAGCAGTTCTTC CASSIVGWGTRYNEQFF
TRBJ2-7 TRBV27 NA NA TGTGCCAGCAGTCAACTAGGTCCCTCCTACGAGCAGTACTTC CASSQLGPSYEQYF
TRBJ1-2 TRBV6-5 TRBD1 NA TGTGCCAGCAGTTACCCTACAGGGGTGGCTGGCTATGGCTACACCTTC CASSYPTGVAGYGYTF
TRBJ1-5 TRBV5-5 TRBD1 NA TGTGCCAGCAGCGAACAGGGGGGAGGTTATAGCAATCAGCCCCAGCATTTT CASSEQGGGYSNQPQHF
TRBJ2-1 TRBV5-4 TRBD1 NA TGTGCCAGCAGCTCGTTCCAGGGGGCGGCTTACAATGAGCAGTTCTTC CASSSFQGAAYNEQFF
TRBJ1-2 TRBV29-1 NA NA TGCAGCGTTGTGGGACGGACTCTCTATGGCTACACCTTC CSVVGRTLYGYTF
TRBJ1-1 TRBV6-5 NA NA TGTGCCAGCAGTTTCCTAAGGGGTTTTAGGGACACTGAAGCTTTCTTT CASSFLRGFRDTEAFF
TRBJ2-5 TRBV9 TRBD2 NA TGTGCCAGCAGCGATAGCCGGGACGGGGGGGGATTCCAAGAGACCCAGTACTTC CASSDSRDGGGFQETQYF
TRBJ1-2 TRBV6-5 TRBD1 NA TGTGCCAGCCCCCCCACAGGGGGCGGCGGTGGCTACACCTTC CASPPTGGGGGYTF
TRBJ2-7 TRBV19 TRBD1 NA TGTGCCAGTAGTATAGTTGGGACAGACTCCTACGAGCAGTACTTC CASSIVGTDSYEQYF
TRBJ1-3 TRBV30 TRBD1 NA TGTGCCTGGAGGAACAGGGGAGCTGGAAACACCATATATTTT CAWRNRGAGNTIYF
TRBJ2-1 TRBV10-1 NA few TGCGCCAGCAGTAACAGGGATAACTATGAGCAGTTCTTC CASSNRDNYEQFF
TRBJ2-3 TRBV6-6 NA NA TGTGCCAGCAGTTACGTCGGCACAGATACGCAGTATTTT CASSYVGTDTQYF